The rows below give T cell receptor beta chains drawn from one sample of a study of T cell responses to AZD1222 COVID-19 vaccine. Some clones are missing from TCRdb's copy, which holds only in-frame ones; the method was immunoSEQ multiplex PCR. The top ten clones hold roughly 4.7% of a sample with around 140,000 clones, around 89% of them seen once. Sequenced material: peripheral blood, taken on day 0 of AZD1222 vaccination. These receptors originate from an adult in good health. CDR3s include the opening cysteine and the closing phenylalanine or tryptophan. Each record gives: CDR3 protein, CDR3 DNA, V gene, clone size, D gene, J gene, CDR3 length. D genes are given only for firm matches. Some rows have no size entry. The others give once, few or many, or a class for an expanded clone.

CASSVSGSNQPQHF,TGTGCCAGCAGCGTAAGTGGTAGCAATCAGCCCCAGCATTTT,TRBV9,NA,NA,TRBJ1-5,14
CASSYATGGRETQYF,TGTGCCAGCAGCTATGCGACAGGGGGGAGAGAGACCCAGTACTTC,TRBV11-1,NA,TRBD1,TRBJ2-5,15
CASSLTRTNPYNEQFF,TGTGCCAGCAGCTTAACACGGACAAACCCCTACAATGAGCAGTTCTTC,TRBV11-2,NA,NA,TRBJ2-1,16
CASSSRRLLGEQFF,TGCGCCAGCAGTTCCCGGCGACTTCTGGGTGAGCAGTTCTTC,TRBV10-1,NA,NA,TRBJ2-1,14
CASRQAGGLMNTEAFF,TGCGCCAGCAGGCAGGCAGGGGGATTAATGAACACTGAAGCTTTCTTT,TRBV4-1,NA,TRBD1,TRBJ1-1,16
CASSLGGLGYTF,TGTGCCAGCAGCTTGGGCGGTCTGGGCTACACCTTC,TRBV5-6,NA,NA,TRBJ1-2,12
CSAGRVTQETQYF,TGCAGCGCCGGGAGGGTTACCCAAGAGACCCAGTACTTC,TRBV29-1,NA,TRBD2,TRBJ2-5,13
CATQGEGGNRRETQYF,TGTGCCACCCAGGGGGAGGGGGGAAATAGGCGAGAGACCCAGTACTTC,TRBV10-3,few,NA,TRBJ2-5,16
CASSFGQDSNQPQHF,TGTGCCAGCAGCTTTGGACAAGATAGCAATCAGCCCCAGCATTTT,TRBV7-9,NA,NA,TRBJ1-5,15
CASSASGTGGDRETQYF,TGTGCCAGCAGTGCCTCCGGGACAGGAGGAGATAGAGAGACCCAGTACTTC,TRBV28,NA,TRBD1,TRBJ2-5,17
CASSLLFSVAGTSGNNEQFF,TGTGCCAGCAGTTTATTATTCTCCGTCGCCGGGACTAGCGGGAACAATGAGCAGTTCTTC,TRBV28,NA,TRBD2,TRBJ2-1,20
CASSQSKGTLYGYTF,TGTGCCAGCAGCCAATCGAAAGGGACACTCTATGGCTACACCTTC,TRBV16,NA,NA,TRBJ1-2,15
CASSPRAGSYNSPLHF,TGCGCCAGCAGCCCCCGAGCAGGGTCCTATAATTCACCCCTCCACTTT,TRBV4-1,NA,NA,TRBJ1-6,16
CASSLSLKHTREKLFF,TGTGCCAGCAGTTTATCCCTGAAACATACGAGGGAAAAACTGTTTTTT,TRBV28,NA,NA,TRBJ1-4,16
CASSTALAGGTQYF,TGTGCCAGCAGTACCGCTTTAGCGGGAGGGACCCAGTACTTC,TRBV6-5,NA,TRBD2,TRBJ2-5,14
CSVPGTSGRVSTDTQYF,TGCAGCGTGCCCGGGACTAGCGGGAGAGTTAGCACAGATACGCAGTATTTT,TRBV29-1,NA,TRBD2,TRBJ2-3,17
CASRRGGQNSPLHF,TGTGCCAGCCGTAGGGGGGGCCAGAATTCACCCCTCCACTTT,TRBV28,once,NA,TRBJ1-6,14
CASSSRTGRREQFF,TGTGCCAGCAGTTCTAGGACAGGTCGACGGGAGCAGTTCTTC,TRBV28,NA,TRBD1,TRBJ2-1,14
CASSDDSQPQHF,TGTGCCAGCAGCGACGACAGTCAGCCCCAGCATTTT,TRBV2,NA,NA,TRBJ1-5,12
CASSLGREYEQYF,TGTGCCAGCAGCCTCGGGAGGGAGTACGAGCAGTACTTC,TRBV28,NA,TRBD2,TRBJ2-7,13
CASGTGYSPLHF,TGTGCCAGCGGTACAGGGTATTCACCCCTCCACTTT,TRBV12-3/TRBV12-4,few,NA,TRBJ1-6,12
CASSFNTGELFF,TGTGCCAGCAGTTTTAACACCGGGGAGCTGTTTTTT,TRBV12-3/TRBV12-4,NA,NA,TRBJ2-2,12
CAIRQDRNQPQHF,TGTGCCATCAGGCAGGACCGCAATCAGCCCCAGCATTTT,TRBV10-3,NA,NA,TRBJ1-5,13
CASSAHRGVNTEAFF,TGTGCCAGCAGCGCTCACAGGGGGGTGAACACTGAAGCTTTCTTT,TRBV3-1/TRBV3-2,few,TRBD1,TRBJ1-1,15
CASSLGENEKLFF,TGCGCCAGCAGCTTGGGGGAAAATGAAAAACTGTTTTTT,TRBV5-1,NA,NA,TRBJ1-4,13
CATSDPRRTGETQYF,TGTGCCACCAGTGATCCCCGGAGGACTGGGGAGACCCAGTACTTC,TRBV24-1,NA,NA,TRBJ2-5,15